This entry features one T cell receptor (beta chain) sequence. The sample is drawn from a study of long-term antiretroviral therapy in people with HIV. Running of the v3.0 immunoSEQ assay took place at survey level. The method was immunoSEQ multiplex PCR; TCRdb's version includes in-frame clones alone and lacks a portion of them. The repertoire holds approximately 28,000 clones, with 85% as singletons. J gave up 2 bases and V 1 base, and 3 bases lay outside the gene matches. The germline V gene encodes CDR1 SGHTA and CDR2 FQGTGA. The CDR3 is 15 residues long. This clonotype was sampled from a man aged 40-49 years with HIV. Sequenced here: unsorted PBMCs, sampled 4.8 years after starting antiretroviral therapy. This chain uses TRBV7-3 with TRBJ2-3; 7 nucleotides match TRBD2. The CDR3 sequence: CASSLIAGDTDTQYF. CDR3 nucleotide sequence: TGTGCCAGCAGCTTAATTGCGGGAGACACAGATACGCAGTATTTT.